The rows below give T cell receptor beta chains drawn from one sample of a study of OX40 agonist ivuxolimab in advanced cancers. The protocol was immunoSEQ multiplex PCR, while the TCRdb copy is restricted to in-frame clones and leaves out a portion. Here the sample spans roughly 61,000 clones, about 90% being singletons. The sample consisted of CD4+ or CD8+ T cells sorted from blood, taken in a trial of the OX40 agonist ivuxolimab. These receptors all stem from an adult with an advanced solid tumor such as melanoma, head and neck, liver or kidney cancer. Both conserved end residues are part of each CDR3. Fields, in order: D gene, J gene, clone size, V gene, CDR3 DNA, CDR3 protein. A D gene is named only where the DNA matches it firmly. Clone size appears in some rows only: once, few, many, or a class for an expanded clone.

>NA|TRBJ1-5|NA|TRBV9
TGTGCCAGCAGCGTAGCGGGCTCCCAGCCCCAGCATTTT
CASSVAGSQPQHF
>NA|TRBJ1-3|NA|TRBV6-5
TGTGCCAGCAGTCCCTGGGCCGGAAACACCATATATTTT
CASSPWAGNTIYF
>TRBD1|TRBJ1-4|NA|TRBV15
TGTGCCACCAGCAGAGATCCCGGGACAGGGTTTGAAAAACTGTTTTTT
CATSRDPGTGFEKLFF
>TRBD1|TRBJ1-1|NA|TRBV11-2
TGTGCCAGCAGCCCATGGACAGGGATCGGGCGGGTCACTGAAGCTTTCTTT
CASSPWTGIGRVTEAFF
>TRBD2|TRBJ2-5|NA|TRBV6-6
TGTGCCAGCCGGACTAGCGGGAGAAAAGGGGCGGAGACCCAGTACTTC
CASRTSGRKGAETQYF
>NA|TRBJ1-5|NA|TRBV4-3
TGCGCCAGCAGCCAAGAACTAGGACAGCCCCAGCATTTT
CASSQELGQPQHF
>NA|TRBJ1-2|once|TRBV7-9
TGTGCCAGCAGTGGGATAGTTAACTATGGCTACACCTTC
CASSGIVNYGYTF
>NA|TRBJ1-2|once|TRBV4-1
TGCGCCAGCAGCCAAGCGCCCCTCGTGGGCAATGGCTACACCTTC
CASSQAPLVGNGYTF
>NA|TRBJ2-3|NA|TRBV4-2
TGTGCCAGCAGCCAAGATAGAGGGGGGGGCGCAGATACGCAGTATTTT
CASSQDRGGGADTQYF
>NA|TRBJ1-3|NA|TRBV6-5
TGTGCCAGCAGTTACCGAGGCAGGAATGGAAACACCATATATTTT
CASSYRGRNGNTIYF